The TCR beta chain under discussion was sequenced for a study of beta chain features in type 1 diabetes. The study, taken as a whole, reports: Type 1 diabetes patients had TCRB CDR3s that were shorter (moderately but significantly so) in all four CD4+ subsets. Cells that show high TCR expression could be over-represented by cDNA sequencing.

This clone was seen a handful of times. Its antigen is currently unknown. This same CDR3 is encoded by further DNA sequences in the sample. Trimming took 0 bases from V and 4 from J, leaving 9 bases between them. Germline assignment: CDR1 SQVTM and CDR2 ANQGSEA. CDR3 size: 13 residues. CD4+ naive, central memory, regulatory and stem cell-like memory cells were sorted via CD45RO/CCR7/CD25/CD127/CD95/CD27. Of the isolated RNA, all was reverse transcribed, and so the sequenced material was expressed TCRB transcripts. Sequencing of naive, central memory and regulatory T cell samples gave an average of about 3.7 million reads. Data came from immunoSEQ multiplex PCR; TCRdb stores just in-frame clones and leaves some out. The sample has 550,000 to 850,000 clones; about an eighth are singletons.

The TCR sequence derives from a man between 18 and 29 years old with type 1 diabetes. The gene calls are TRBV29-1 and TRBJ1-1; D gene ambiguous. Material: naive CD4+ T cells from blood. Here the CDR3 DNA reads TGCAGCGTTGAAGAAGGGATGGGCACTGAAGCTTTCTTT. This encodes CSVEEGMGTEAFF.